This T cell receptor (beta chain) was found in a study of regulatory T cells in long-lasting Graves disease. The wider study: Graves' patients who were just diagnosed had used antithyroid drugs for under 3 months.

This clonotype was counted many times. Time point reported: newly diagnosed GD, antithyroid drugs for less than 3 months. PBMC-extracted RNA yielded the TCR library. iRepertoire HTBI primers and Arm-PCR of CDR3 regions built TCR beta libraries. MiXCR was run by TCRdb on the multiplex PCR reads, yielding one entry per CDR3 protein. Here the sample spans under 450,000 distinct CDR3 sequences, 15% to 20% being singletons. This sample was also put to use in a study of T cells in Graves' hyperthyroidism and ophthalmopathy.

This receptor was taken from a young woman with Graves disease. Sequences were derived from peripheral blood mononuclear cells (PBMCs), sampled at new diagnosis, from a patient treated with antithyroid drugs.

The CDR3 is CASSQDRQGGTEAFF. The CDR3 coding sequence is TGTGCCAGCAGCCAAGACCGACAGGGCGGTACTGAAGCTTTCTTT. The rearrangement links TRBV3-1 to TRBJ1-1; 7 bases line up with TRBD1. CDR1 is LGHDT and CDR2 is YNNKEL in the germline V gene (reference sequence). This CDR3 region has 15 residues. The V segment lost 0 bases and the J segment 5 bases; nucleotides outside the gene matches: 6.